Sequencing of this TCR beta chain was carried out in a study of sequential checkpoint blockade in melanoma. The overall study: Randomization was 1:1 between first-line nivolumab→ipilimumab and ipilimumab→nivolumab. 75 to 95 pretreatment tumor DNA samples were TCRβ immunosequenced. The study's findings and limits: Clinical benefit was about 30 times likelier when tumor T-cell fraction and clonality increased. T-cell fraction and clonality followed PD-L1 and CD8+ counts, not mutational load.

The CDR3 has 15 residues. The V end was cut by 1 base, the J end by 1 base, with 7 bases between. The V gene's germline CDR1 is LNHNV and CDR2 YYDKDF (reference sequence). Method: immunoSEQ multiplex PCR; TCRdb's copy keeps in-frame clones and lacks some. The data contain approximately 20,000 clones, around 70% of them seen just once; the ten biggest clones take up around 5%. Treatment here: randomized to nivolumab then ipilimumab (arm A) or the reverse (arm B). This clone was counted between two and nine times. Its specificity is not known. The source material was tumor tissue (inferred from file names), sampled from a patient given nivolumab and ipilimumab in sequence. This receptor was identified in a human donor with melanoma. V and J are TRBV15 and TRBJ2-2; no reliable D call. For the CDR3, the DNA is TGTGCCACCAGCAGAGGGGCAGGGAACACCGGGGAGCTGTTTTTT. It yields the protein CATSRGAGNTGELFF.